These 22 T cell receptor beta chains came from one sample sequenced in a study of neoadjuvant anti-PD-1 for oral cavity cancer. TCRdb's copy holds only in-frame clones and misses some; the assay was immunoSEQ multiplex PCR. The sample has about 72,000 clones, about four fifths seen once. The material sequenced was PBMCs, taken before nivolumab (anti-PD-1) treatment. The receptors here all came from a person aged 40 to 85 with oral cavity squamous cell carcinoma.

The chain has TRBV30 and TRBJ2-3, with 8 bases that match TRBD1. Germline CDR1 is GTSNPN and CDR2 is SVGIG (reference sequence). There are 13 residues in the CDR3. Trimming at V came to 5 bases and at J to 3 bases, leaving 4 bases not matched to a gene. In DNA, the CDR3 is TGTGCCTGGGAGACAGGGGCGACAGATACGCAGTATTTT. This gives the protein CAWETGATDTQYF. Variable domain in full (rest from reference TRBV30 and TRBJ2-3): SQTIHQWPATLVQPVGSPLSLECTVEGTSNPNLYWYRQAAGRGLQLLFYSVGIGQISSEVPQNLSASRPQDRQFILSSKKLLLSDSGFYLCAWETGATDTQYFGPGTRLTVL.

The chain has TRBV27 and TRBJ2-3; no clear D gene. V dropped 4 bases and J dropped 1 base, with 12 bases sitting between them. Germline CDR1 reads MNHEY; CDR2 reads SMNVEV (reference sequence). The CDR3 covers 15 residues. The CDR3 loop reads CASSYLSRRTDTQYF. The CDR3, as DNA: TGTGCCAGCAGTTACCTCAGCCGCCGCACAGATACGCAGTATTTT.

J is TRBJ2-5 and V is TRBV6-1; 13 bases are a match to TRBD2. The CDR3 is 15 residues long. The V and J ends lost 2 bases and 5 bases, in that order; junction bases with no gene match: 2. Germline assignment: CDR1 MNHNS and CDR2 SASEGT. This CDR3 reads CASSETSGGAETQYF. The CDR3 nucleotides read TGTGCCAGCAGTGAAACTAGCGGGGGGGCCGAGACCCAGTACTTC.

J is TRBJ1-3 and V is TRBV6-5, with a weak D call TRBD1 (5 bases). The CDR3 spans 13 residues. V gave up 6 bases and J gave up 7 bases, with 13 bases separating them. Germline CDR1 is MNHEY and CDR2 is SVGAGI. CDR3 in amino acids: CASRTTGGNTIYF. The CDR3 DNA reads TGTGCCAGCAGGACCACCGGGGGGAACACCATATATTTT.

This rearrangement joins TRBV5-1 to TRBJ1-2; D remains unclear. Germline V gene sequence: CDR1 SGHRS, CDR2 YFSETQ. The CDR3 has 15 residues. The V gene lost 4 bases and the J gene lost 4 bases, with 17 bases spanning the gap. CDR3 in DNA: TGCGCCAGCAGCCAAGATCCGACGGACCTCTATGGCTACACCTTC. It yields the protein CASSQDPTDLYGYTF. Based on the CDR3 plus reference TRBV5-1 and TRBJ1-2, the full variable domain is KAGVTQTPRYLIKTRGQQVTLSCSPISGHRSVSWYQQTPGQGLQFLFEYFSETQRNKGNFPGRFSGRQFSNSRSEMNVSTLELGDSALYLCASSQDPTDLYGYTFGSGTRLTVV.

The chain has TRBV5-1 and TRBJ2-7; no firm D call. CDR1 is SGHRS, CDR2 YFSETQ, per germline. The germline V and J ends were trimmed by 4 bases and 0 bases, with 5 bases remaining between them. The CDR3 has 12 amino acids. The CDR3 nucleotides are TGCGCCAGCAGCATATTCTCCTACGAGCAGTACTTC. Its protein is CASSIFSYEQYF.

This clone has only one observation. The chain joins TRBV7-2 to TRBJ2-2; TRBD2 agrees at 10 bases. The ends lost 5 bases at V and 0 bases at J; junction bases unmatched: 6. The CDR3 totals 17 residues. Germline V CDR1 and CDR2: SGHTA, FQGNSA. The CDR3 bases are TGTGCCAGCAGCCTATACGGACTAGCGGCGAACACCGGGGAGCTGTTTTTT. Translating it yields CASSLYGLAANTGELFF.

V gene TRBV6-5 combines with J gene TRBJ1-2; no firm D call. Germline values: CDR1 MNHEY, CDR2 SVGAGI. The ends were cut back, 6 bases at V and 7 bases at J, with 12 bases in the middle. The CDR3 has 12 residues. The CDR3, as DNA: TGTGCCAGCAGCTTCAGGTGGGGTGGCTACACCTTC. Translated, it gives CASSFRWGGYTF.

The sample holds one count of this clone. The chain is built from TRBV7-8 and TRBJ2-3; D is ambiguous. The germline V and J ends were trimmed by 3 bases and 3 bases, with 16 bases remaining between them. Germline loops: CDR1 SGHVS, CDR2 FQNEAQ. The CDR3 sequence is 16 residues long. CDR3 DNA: TGTGCCAGCAGCTTTAGCTCCACAGTGGGTACAGATACGCAGTATTTT. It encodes CASSFSSTVGTDTQYF. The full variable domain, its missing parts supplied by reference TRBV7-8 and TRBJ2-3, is GAGVSQSPRYKVAKRGQDVALRCDPISGHVSLFWYQQALGQGPEFLTYFQNEAQLDKSGLPSDRFFAERPEGSVSTLKIQRTQQEDSAVYLCASSFSSTVGTDTQYFGPGTRLTVL.

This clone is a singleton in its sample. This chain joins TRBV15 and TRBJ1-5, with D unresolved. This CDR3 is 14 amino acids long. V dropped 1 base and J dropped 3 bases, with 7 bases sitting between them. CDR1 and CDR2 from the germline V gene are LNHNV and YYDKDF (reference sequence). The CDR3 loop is CATSRGRVNQPQHF. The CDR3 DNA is TGTGCCACCAGCAGAGGTAGGGTCAATCAGCCCCAGCATTTT. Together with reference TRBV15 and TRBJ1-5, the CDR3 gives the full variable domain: DAMVIQNPRYQVTQFGKPVTLSCSQTLNHNVMYWYQQKSSQAPKLLFHYYDKDFNNEADTPDNFQSRRPNTSFCFLDIRSPGLGDTAMYLCATSRGRVNQPQHFGDGTRLSIL.

CDR3 region: CASSTTVSDPQHF. In DNA form, the CDR3 reads TGTGCCAGTAGTACGACAGTCTCTGACCCCCAGCATTTT. The genes are TRBV19 and TRBJ1-5, with D possibly being TRBD1 (5 bases). The germline V gene encodes CDR1 LNHDA and CDR2 SQIVND (reference sequence). This CDR3 contains 13 residues. V lost 4 bases to trimming and J lost 10 bases, with 14 bases between them.

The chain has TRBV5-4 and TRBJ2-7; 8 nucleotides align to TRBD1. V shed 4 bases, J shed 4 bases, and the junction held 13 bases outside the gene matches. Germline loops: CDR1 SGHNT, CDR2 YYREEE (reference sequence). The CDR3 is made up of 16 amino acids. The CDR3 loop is CASSPMAGTGFYEQYF. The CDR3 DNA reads TGTGCCAGCAGCCCAATGGCCGGGACAGGCTTTTACGAGCAGTACTTC.

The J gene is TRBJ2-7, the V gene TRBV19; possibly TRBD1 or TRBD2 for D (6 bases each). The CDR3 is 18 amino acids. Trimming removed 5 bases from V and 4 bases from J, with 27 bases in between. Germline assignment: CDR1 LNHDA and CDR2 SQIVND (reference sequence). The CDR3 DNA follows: TGTGCCAGTAGTCCACAGTTTAGTCGGGGGCCTGGGGTTTACGAGCAGTACTTC. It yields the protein CASSPQFSRGPGVYEQYF.

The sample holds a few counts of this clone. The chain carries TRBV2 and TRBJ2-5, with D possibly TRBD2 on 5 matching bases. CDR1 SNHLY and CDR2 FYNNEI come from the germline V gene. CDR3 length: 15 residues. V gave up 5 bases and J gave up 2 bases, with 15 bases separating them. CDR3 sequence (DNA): TGTGCCAGCAGTCCCGCGGAGGTGCAGCAAGAGACCCAGTACTTC. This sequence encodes CASSPAEVQQETQYF.

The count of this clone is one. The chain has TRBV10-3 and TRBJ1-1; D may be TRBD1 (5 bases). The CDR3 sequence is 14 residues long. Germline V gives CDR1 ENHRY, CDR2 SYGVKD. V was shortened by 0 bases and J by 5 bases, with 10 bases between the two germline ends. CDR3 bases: TGTGCCATCAGTGAGTCAGGGGCGAGAACTGAAGCTTTCTTT. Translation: CAISESGARTEAFF.

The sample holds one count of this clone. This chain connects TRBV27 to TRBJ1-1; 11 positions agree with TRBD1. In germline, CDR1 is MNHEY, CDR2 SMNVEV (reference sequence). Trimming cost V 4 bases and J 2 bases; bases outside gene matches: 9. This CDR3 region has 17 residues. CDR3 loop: CASSWTGGLIDNTEAFF. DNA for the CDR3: TGTGCCAGCAGTTGGACAGGGGGCCTGATCGATAACACTGAAGCTTTCTTT.

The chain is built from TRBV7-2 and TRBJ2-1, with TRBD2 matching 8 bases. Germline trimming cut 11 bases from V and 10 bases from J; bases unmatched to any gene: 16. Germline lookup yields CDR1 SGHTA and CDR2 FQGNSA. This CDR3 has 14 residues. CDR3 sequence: CAVPGLDRFREQFF. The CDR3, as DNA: TGTGCCGTTCCGGGACTAGACAGGTTTAGAGAGCAGTTCTTC.

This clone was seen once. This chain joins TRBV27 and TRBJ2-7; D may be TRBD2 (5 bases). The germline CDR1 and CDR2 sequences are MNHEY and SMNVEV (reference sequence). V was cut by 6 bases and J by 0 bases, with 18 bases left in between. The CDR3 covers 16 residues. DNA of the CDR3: TGTGCCAGCAGCGTTATAGCGAGCAAATCCTCCTACGAGCAGTACTTC. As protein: CASSVIASKSSYEQYF.

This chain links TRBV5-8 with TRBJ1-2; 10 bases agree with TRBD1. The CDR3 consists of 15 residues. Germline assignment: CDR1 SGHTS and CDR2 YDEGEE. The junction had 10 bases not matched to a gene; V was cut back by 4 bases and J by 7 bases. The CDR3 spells CASSPRTGGLAGYTF. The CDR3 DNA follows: TGTGCCAGCAGCCCACGGACAGGGGGTTTGGCTGGCTACACCTTC.

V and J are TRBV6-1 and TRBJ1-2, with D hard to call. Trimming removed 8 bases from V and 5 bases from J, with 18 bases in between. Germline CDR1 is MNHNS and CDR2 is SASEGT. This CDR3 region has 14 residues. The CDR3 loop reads CASSEPRVKYGYTF. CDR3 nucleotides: TGTGCCAGCTCCGAACCAAGGGTGAAGTATGGCTACACCTTC.

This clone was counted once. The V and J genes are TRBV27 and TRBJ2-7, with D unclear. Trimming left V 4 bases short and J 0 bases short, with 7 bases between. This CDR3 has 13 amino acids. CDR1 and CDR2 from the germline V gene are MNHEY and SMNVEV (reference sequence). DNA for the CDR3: TGTGCCAGCAGTTCCCAAAGCTCCTACGAGCAGTACTTC. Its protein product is CASSSQSSYEQYF.

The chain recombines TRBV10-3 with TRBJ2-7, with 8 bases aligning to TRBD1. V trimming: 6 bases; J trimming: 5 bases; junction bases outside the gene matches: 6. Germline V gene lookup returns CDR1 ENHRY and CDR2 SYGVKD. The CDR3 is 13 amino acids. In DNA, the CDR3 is TGTGCCATCAGGGGGGCAGGGGGCAACGAGCAGTACTTC. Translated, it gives CAIRGAGGNEQYF.